These T cell receptor beta chains were read from a single sample in a study of beta chain features in type 1 diabetes. Measured with immunoSEQ multiplex PCR; TCRdb has only the in-frame clones, and not every one. The sample includes roughly 150,000 clones, over 8.5% seen only once; the top ten take approximately 2%. Source material: central memory CD4+ T cells from blood. The receptors stem from a man between 18 and 35 years old in good health. CDR3s include the opening cysteine and the closing phenylalanine or tryptophan. A D gene is named only where the DNA matches it firmly. Size is stated for part of the rows, as once, few or many counts, or as a class when the clone is expanded.

clone size,D gene,J gene,V gene,CDR3 protein,CDR3 DNA
few,TRBD1,TRBJ1-4,TRBV9,CASSRAGTGLEKLFF,TGTGCCAGCAGCCGTGCGGGGACAGGACTCGAAAAACTGTTTTTT
few,NA,TRBJ2-7,TRBV7-9,CASSEAHGFSYEQYF,TGTGCCAGCAGCGAGGCCCACGGTTTTTCCTACGAGCAGTACTTC
NA,NA,TRBJ2-1,TRBV5-6,CASSLQGLSYNEQFF,TGTGCCAGCAGCTTGCAGGGCCTCTCCTACAATGAGCAGTTCTTC
medium-sized,TRBD2,TRBJ2-3,TRBV7-9,CASSLGLAGYTDTQYF,TGTGCCAGCAGCTTAGGGCTAGCGGGGTACACAGATACGCAGTATTTT
NA,NA,TRBJ2-2,TRBV4-1,CASSQVLGPSELFF,TGCGCCAGCAGCCAAGTTCTAGGACCCTCAGAGCTGTTTTTT
many,NA,TRBJ2-4,TRBV6-4,CASSDIRREPKNIQYF,TGTGCCAGCAGTGACATTCGGAGGGAACCCAAAAACATTCAGTACTTC
NA,NA,TRBJ2-5,TRBV9,CASSVRWGQETQYF,TGTGCCAGCAGCGTAAGGTGGGGGCAAGAGACCCAGTACTTC
few,NA,TRBJ2-1,TRBV9,CASSAQRGSYNEQFF,TGTGCCAGCAGCGCACAGAGGGGCTCCTACAATGAGCAGTTCTTC
many,NA,TRBJ2-3,TRBV4-3,CASSQDFARSTDTQYF,TGCGCCAGCAGCCAAGATTTCGCGCGTAGCACAGATACGCAGTATTTT
NA,NA,TRBJ2-7,TRBV7-9,CASSKLTVGGEYF,TGTGCCAGCAGCAAACTGACAGTTGGAGGGGAGTACTTC
few,NA,TRBJ1-4,TRBV30,CAWNKGGSGGSEKLFF,TGTGCCTGGAATAAGGGAGGTTCAGGTGGAAGCGAAAAACTGTTTTTT
few,TRBD2,TRBJ2-1,TRBV30,CAWRTSGGTYEQFF,TGTGCCTGGAGGACTAGCGGGGGGACATATGAGCAGTTCTTC
few,TRBD1,TRBJ2-2,TRBV14,CASSLTGGALGELFF,TGTGCCAGCAGCTTGACAGGGGGCGCCCTCGGGGAGCTGTTTTTT
NA,TRBD1,TRBJ1-1,TRBV4-3,CASSSGQGGTEAFF,TGCGCCAGCAGTTCAGGACAGGGAGGGACTGAAGCTTTCTTT
few,NA,TRBJ2-7,TRBV5-1,CASSLGESYEQYF,TGCGCCAGCAGCTTGGGGGAGTCCTACGAGCAGTACTTC
few,NA,TRBJ1-1,TRBV9,CASSVAPLGSEAFF,TGTGCCAGCAGCGTAGCCCCGTTAGGGTCTGAAGCTTTCTTT
few,NA,TRBJ2-7,TRBV15,CATSRDMRYEQYF,TGTGCCACCAGCAGAGATATGAGGTACGAGCAGTACTTC
NA,NA,TRBJ2-5,TRBV30,CAWSGGLAETQYF,TGTGCCTGGAGTGGGGGGCTAGCAGAGACCCAGTACTTC
many,NA,TRBJ1-4,TRBV27,CASSGQHNEKLFF,TGTGCCAGCAGTGGGCAGCATAATGAAAAACTGTTTTTT
NA,NA,TRBJ1-1,TRBV7-2,CASSLSGGEAFF,TGTGCCAGCAGCTTGAGCGGGGGCGAAGCTTTCTTT
few,NA,TRBJ2-3,TRBV4-3,CASSQEGGGVYTDTQYF,TGCGCCAGCAGCCAAGAGGGGGGCGGGGTATACACAGATACGCAGTATTTT
few,NA,TRBJ2-2,TRBV11-1,CASSAGGRTNTGELFF,TGTGCCAGCAGCGCCGGGGGGCGGACGAACACCGGGGAGCTGTTTTTT
few,NA,TRBJ2-1,TRBV29-1,CSARTGGNGEQFF,TGCAGCGCGAGGACTGGGGGCAACGGTGAGCAGTTCTTC
NA,TRBD2,TRBJ2-3,TRBV28,CASSLREGLLTTDTQYF,TGTGCCAGCAGTTTACGCGAGGGACTACTGACTACAGATACGCAGTATTTT
NA,NA,TRBJ2-7,TRBV4-1,CASSQMNRDAWQYF,TGCGCCAGCAGCCAAATGAACAGGGATGCGTGGCAGTACTTC
few,NA,TRBJ1-3,TRBV7-2,CASTRGGSRGNTIYF,TGTGCCAGCACTAGGGGAGGGAGTCGTGGAAACACCATATATTTT
NA,NA,TRBJ2-3,TRBV19,CASSIGALKGTQYF,TGTGCCAGTAGTATAGGGGCCTTGAAGGGTACGCAGTATTTT
few,NA,TRBJ1-5,TRBV19,CASGTGFNQPQHF,TGTGCCAGTGGGACGGGGTTCAATCAGCCCCAGCATTTT
few,NA,TRBJ2-6,TRBV27,CASSLEGAGANVLTF,TGTGCCAGCAGTTTAGAGGGGGCTGGGGCCAACGTCCTGACTTTC
NA,TRBD2,TRBJ2-1,TRBV4-2,CASSQVAGKSYNEQFF,TGTGCCAGCAGCCAAGTAGCGGGGAAGTCCTACAATGAGCAGTTCTTC
NA,NA,TRBJ2-2,TRBV15,CATRAGTNTGELFF,TGTGCCACCAGAGCCGGGACAAACACCGGGGAGCTGTTTTTT
few,NA,TRBJ2-4,TRBV6-6,CASSYSGDQKNIQYF,TGTGCCAGCAGTTACTCCGGGGACCAAAAAAACATTCAGTACTTC
few,NA,TRBJ2-7,TRBV5-1,CASSLSESYEQYF,TGCGCCAGCAGCCTTAGCGAATCCTACGAGCAGTACTTC
few,NA,TRBJ1-2,TRBV7-8,CASSADTDYGYTF,TGTGCCAGCAGCGCAGACACGGACTATGGCTACACCTTC
few,TRBD2,TRBJ2-7,TRBV28,CASSFSPRSGDDYEQYF,TGTGCCAGCAGTTTTTCCCCCCGGAGCGGGGACGACTACGAGCAGTACTTC
many,NA,TRBJ2-2,TRBV29-1,CSVESGPGGGTGELFF,TGCAGCGTTGAAAGCGGGCCAGGGGGTGGCACCGGGGAGCTGTTTTTT
NA,NA,TRBJ2-7,TRBV27,CASSLSTGFAYEQYF,TGTGCCAGCAGTTTATCTACAGGGTTTGCCTACGAGCAGTACTTC
few,NA,TRBJ2-2,TRBV19,CASKLDSQELFF,TGTGCCAGTAAACTGGACAGCCAGGAGCTGTTTTTT
few,NA,TRBJ1-5,TRBV6-4,CASFAGGAGFNQPQHF,TGTGCCAGTTTTGCGGGGGGCGCGGGTTTCAATCAGCCCCAGCATTTT
few,NA,TRBJ2-3,TRBV4-3,CASSQAAKLDTQYF,TGCGCCAGCAGCCAAGCCGCCAAGTTAGATACGCAGTATTTT
NA,NA,TRBJ1-4,TRBV9,CASSERTDATNEKLFF,TGTGCCAGCAGCGAGAGGACAGATGCAACTAATGAAAAACTGTTTTTT
NA,NA,TRBJ2-7,TRBV29-1,CSVEETAYEQYF,TGCAGCGTTGAAGAGACAGCCTACGAGCAGTACTTC
few,TRBD2,TRBJ2-1,TRBV4-1,CASSQARLAGADNEQFF,TGCGCCAGCAGCCAAGCTCGGTTAGCGGGGGCCGACAATGAGCAGTTCTTC